This T cell receptor (beta chain) was recorded in a study of blood T cells in healthy people across ages. The authors ran a second PCR of roughly 6 to 12 cycles using a sample-barcoded 5' primer and a J-beta primer mix. Each CDR3 protein is one row after TCRdb ran MiXCR on the 5' RACE reads. Counted here are over 950,000 distinct CDR3 sequences, under 40% occurring once; the ten biggest clones make up roughly 13%. CDR3 length: 15 amino acids. V lost 5 bases and J 0 bases, leaving 10 bases between the germline ends. Sequences were obtained from blood. The rearrangement uses TRBV12-3 or TRBV12-4 and TRBJ1-4; D call uncertain. This sequence originates from a man younger than 35 in good health. The CDR3 DNA reads as TGTGCCAGCAGTCCGGATGCGGCAACTAATGAAAAACTGTTTTTT. This codes for CASSPDAATNEKLFF.